Listed here are 13 T cell receptor beta chains from one sample, sequenced in a study of blood T cell repertoires in COVID-19 (dated by TCRdb to 2020 to 2021). Library creation used the immunoSEQ multiplex PCR assay. TCRdb stores this immuneACCESS table with in-frame sequences only. Part of the clones is absent; in the studies checked, under half of the shortfall reflects unresolved V genes, and no reason is known for the rest. For this sample the table gives under 300,000 clones, of which approximately 86% were detected only once. The top ten hold around 6% of the sample. Sequences were obtained from PBMCs or T cells enriched from blood (not recorded which). These receptors were collected from a woman aged 25 to 45 with acute COVID-19.

The rearrangement links TRBV18 to TRBJ1-5; 9 positions match TRBD1. Germline V gene data show CDR1 as KGHSH and CDR2 as LQKENI. The CDR3 contains 19 residues. The V segment lost 3 bases and the J segment 0 bases; nucleotides outside the gene matches: 12. The DNA for the CDR3 is TGTGCCAGCTCACCCGATACCGGGACAGGGTCTAATAGCAATCAGCCCCAGCATTTT. It is translated as CASSPDTGTGSNSNQPQHF. The full variable domain, rest sourced from reference TRBV18 and TRBJ1-5, is NAGVMQNPRHLVRRRGQEARLRCSPMKGHSHVYWYRQLPEEGLKFMVYLQKENIIDESGMPKERFSAEFPKEGPSILRIQQVVRGDSAAYFCASSPDTGTGSNSNQPQHFGDGTRLSIL.

This clone was picked up one time. This chain connects TRBV20-1 to TRBJ2-1; 8 bases agree with TRBD2. From germline, CDR1 is DFQATT and CDR2 SNEGSKA (reference sequence). J lost 5 bases, V lost 3 bases, and 9 bases had no gene match. The CDR3 runs 15 residues. CDR3 amino acids: CSASESGSSHNEQFF. The CDR3 nucleotides read TGCAGTGCTAGTGAAAGCGGGAGTTCCCACAATGAGCAGTTCTTC.

This sequence joins TRBV19 and TRBJ2-2, with 7 bases that match TRBD2. The CDR3 length is 17 residues. Per germline, CDR1 LNHDA and CDR2 SQIVND (reference sequence). The ends lost 3 bases at V and 5 bases at J; junction bases unmatched: 12. CDR3 loop: CASSIRGGRAGTGELFF. In DNA, the CDR3 is TGTGCCAGTAGTATTCGGGGCGGGAGAGCAGGTACCGGGGAGCTGTTTTTT.

The J gene is TRBJ1-4, the V gene TRBV5-1, with 8 bases lining up with TRBD1. With V trimmed by 4 bases and J by 6 bases, 5 bases remained unmatched. Germline CDR1 SGHRS, CDR2 YFSETQ. This CDR3 has 14 residues. The CDR3 protein is CASSQQGAHEKLFF. As DNA, the CDR3 is TGCGCCAGCAGCCAGCAGGGGGCTCATGAAAAACTGTTTTTT.

The chain couples TRBV6-5 to TRBJ2-2; maybe TRBD1 (6 bases). Germline CDR1 is MNHEY and CDR2 is SVGAGI. Trimming removed 6 bases at V and 2 bases at J, with 10 bases between. The CDR3 loop spans 14 amino acids. Here the CDR3 DNA reads TGTGCCAGCAGCTTGGGACACAACACCGGGGAGCTGTTTTTT. Encoded protein: CASSLGHNTGELFF.

The rearrangement joins TRBV3-1 (or the pseudogene TRBV3-2) to TRBJ2-2; D perhaps matches TRBD1 (6 bases). Trimming took off 8 bases at V and 3 bases at J, with 13 bases between the two ends. In germline, CDR1 is LGHDT, CDR2 YNNKEL (reference sequence). This CDR3 region has 14 residues. The CDR3 DNA reads TGTGCCAGCGCGCCCACAGGGCACACCGGGGAGCTGTTTTTT. Translation gives CASAPTGHTGELFF.

In its sample, this clone was seen once. The rearrangement uses TRBV5-4 and TRBJ2-5; TRBD2 matches at 10 bases. The CDR3 sequence is 16 residues long. Germline V CDR1 and CDR2: SGHNT, YYREEE (reference sequence). V was pared by 3 bases and J by 2 bases, with 7 bases of the junction left unmatched. In DNA, the CDR3 is TGTGCCAGCAGCTCATTACTAGCGGGGAGGCAAGAGACCCAGTACTTC. It translates to CASSSLLAGRQETQYF.

The chain links TRBV10-2 to TRBJ2-7, with TRBD1 matching 7 bases. The length of the CDR3 is 15 residues. V lost 8 bases and J lost 3; bases outside the gene matches: 13. The germline gives CDR1 WSHSY, CDR2 SAAADI. CDR3 DNA: TGCGCCAGCGCCCCGGGACAGCACCTTTTCTACGAGCAGTACTTC. Translated, it gives CASAPGQHLFYEQYF.

This chain uses TRBV10-3 with TRBJ1-2; 8 bases match TRBD1. Germline V CDR1 and CDR2: ENHRY, SYGVKD. There are 16 residues in the CDR3. V dropped 2 bases and J dropped 3; count of bases not matched to a gene: 8. The CDR3 sequence is CAISEGTGTGDYGYTF. The CDR3 nucleotides are TGTGCCATCAGTGAGGGTACCGGGACAGGAGACTATGGCTACACCTTC.

The rearrangement joins TRBV6-2 or TRBV6-3 to TRBJ2-1, with a weak D call TRBD2 (6 bases). V lost 2 bases to trimming and J lost 1 base, with 18 bases between them. This CDR3 comprises 18 residues. CDR1 MNHEY and CDR2 SVGEGT come from the germline V gene. DNA of the CDR3: TGTGCCAGCAGTTACAAAACGGGAGAGGGAGTTTCCTACAATGAGCAGTTCTTC. Protein sequence: CASSYKTGEGVSYNEQFF.

This clone was observed a handful of times. This rearrangement joins TRBV9 to TRBJ2-5; possible D gene TRBD2, 6 bases. From germline, CDR1 is SGDLS and CDR2 YYNGEE. CDR3 size: 15 residues. V lost 2 bases and J 2 bases, leaving 13 bases between the germline ends. The CDR3 here is CASSVGRGTQETQYF. DNA of the CDR3: TGTGCCAGCAGCGTCGGGCGGGGAACTCAAGAGACCCAGTACTTC.

The rearrangement links TRBV23-1 to TRBJ1-5; D remains ambiguous. TRBV23-1 is filed as an ORF, its function uncertain. The CDR3 covers 16 residues. V was shortened by 0 bases and J by 5 bases, with 14 bases between the two germline ends. The CDR3 nucleotides read TGCGCCAGCAGTCAATCGGAGGACGGTGTCCATCAGCCCCAGCATTTT. This sequence encodes CASSQSEDGVHQPQHF.

This clone was found a few times. The genes are TRBV7-9 and TRBJ1-1, with D tentatively TRBD1 (5 bases). CDR1 is SEHNR and CDR2 is FQNEAQ in the germline V gene (reference sequence). There are 15 residues in the CDR3. Deletions cut 4 bases from V and 2 bases from J, with 14 bases between. The DNA for the CDR3 is TGTGCCAGCAGCTGGGGTGTGGGGGGAAACACTGAAGCTTTCTTT. This translates into CASSWGVGGNTEAFF.